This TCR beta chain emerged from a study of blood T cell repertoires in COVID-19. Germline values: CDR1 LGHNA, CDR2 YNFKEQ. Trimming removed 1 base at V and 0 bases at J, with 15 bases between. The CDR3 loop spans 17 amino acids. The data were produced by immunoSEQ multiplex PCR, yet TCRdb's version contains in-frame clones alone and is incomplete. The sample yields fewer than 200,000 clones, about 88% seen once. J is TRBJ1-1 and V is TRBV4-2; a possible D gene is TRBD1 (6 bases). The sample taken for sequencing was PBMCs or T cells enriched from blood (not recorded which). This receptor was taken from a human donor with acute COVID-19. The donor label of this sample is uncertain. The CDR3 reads CASSQVGAGALNTEAFF. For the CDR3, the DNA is TGTGCCAGCAGCCAAGTCGGGGCAGGGGCCTTGAACACTGAAGCTTTCTTT.